The 11 T cell receptor beta chains given below trace back to one sample, sequenced in a study of brain metastases from non-small cell lung cancer. The repertoire was sequenced with immunoSEQ multiplex PCR; TCRdb's copy has only in-frame clones and lacks some. The repertoire has nearly 2,500 clones, about 85% of them found once; the top ten carry approximately 6.8%. Sequencing was carried out using primary lung tumor tissue. The receptor set was obtained from a donor older than 35 with non-small cell lung cancer.

Regarding this clone: Other DNA sequences in this specimen translate into the identical CDR3. The V and J genes are TRBV5-6 and TRBJ2-7; 7 bases fit TRBD1. Per germline, CDR1 SGHDT and CDR2 YYEEEE. The CDR3 runs 14 residues. V lost 0 bases and J lost 2; bases outside the gene matches: 2. Here the CDR3 reads CASSLGQGPYEQYF. The CDR3 DNA sequence: TGTGCCAGCAGCTTGGGACAGGGACCCTACGAGCAGTACTTC.

Note on this clone: In the same sample, other DNA sequences code for this CDR3. V is TRBV7-6 and J is TRBJ2-7; 10 bases match TRBD1. Per germline, CDR1 SGHVS and CDR2 FNYEAQ. Unmatched junction bases numbered 8, after V lost 5 bases and J lost 7 bases. There are 14 residues in the CDR3. This CDR3 is CASSPTGGEREQYF. The CDR3 DNA reads TGTGCCAGCAGCCCGACAGGGGGCGAGAGGGAGCAGTACTTC.

The V gene is TRBV10-3, the J gene TRBJ1-2, with D unclear. CDR3 length: 12 residues. Germline V gene data show CDR1 as ENHRY and CDR2 as SYGVKD. The chain's CDR3 is CATKPSGDGYTF. CDR3 bases: TGTGCTACAAAACCTTCGGGCGATGGCTACACCTTC.

The chain links TRBV7-9 to TRBJ2-3; 11 nucleotides line up with TRBD2. CDR3 length: 16 amino acids. From germline, CDR1 is SEHNR and CDR2 FQNEAQ (reference sequence). V shed 5 bases and J 1 base; nucleotides not matched to a gene: 5. The CDR3 nucleotides are TGTGCCAGCAGCCCAGGGACTAGCGGCCGCACAGATACGCAGTATTTT. This sequence encodes CASSPGTSGRTDTQYF.

This clone was counted once. J is TRBJ2-1 and V is TRBV27; D is unresolved. This CDR3 comprises 11 residues. The V gene's germline CDR1 is MNHEY and CDR2 SMNVEV (reference sequence). Trimming took off 6 bases at V and 8 bases at J, with 8 bases between the two ends. The DNA of the CDR3 is TGTGCCAGCAGCCGAAGGGATGAGCAGTTCTTC. Protein sequence: CASSRRDEQFF.

This chain uses TRBV29-1 with TRBJ1-1; 7 bases match TRBD1. The J segment lost 1 base and the V segment lost 7 bases, leaving 9 bases of the junction unmatched. The CDR3 contains 14 residues. CDR1 and CDR2 (germline): SQVTM, ANQGSEA. Here the CDR3 reads CSAGGGTANTEAFF. The CDR3 DNA is TGCAGCGCAGGGGGAGGGACAGCGAACACTGAAGCTTTCTTT.

The chain carries TRBV6-5 and TRBJ1-6; 8 nucleotides align to TRBD1. V shed 6 bases, J shed 7 bases, and the junction held 8 bases outside the gene matches. From germline, CDR1 is MNHEY and CDR2 SVGAGI. The CDR3 extends over 15 amino acids. DNA of the CDR3: TGTGCCAGCAGGATCTCAGGGGGCCGGAATTCACCCCTCCACTTT. Translated, it gives CASRISGGRNSPLHF.

Concerning this clone: This sample also contains other DNA sequences that code for the same CDR3. The chain couples TRBV12-3 or TRBV12-4 to TRBJ2-1; 10 bases fit TRBD1. This CDR3 spans 13 amino acids. Trimming took 3 bases from V and 7 from J; bases not matched to a gene: 0. The CDR3, as DNA: TGTGCCAGCAGTTTGGGACAGGGGAATGAGCAGTTCTTC. Protein sequence: CASSLGQGNEQFF.

The rearrangement uses TRBV2 and TRBJ1-2, with a weak D call TRBD1 (5 bases). Deletions cut 5 bases from V and 7 bases from J, with 17 bases between. Germline CDR1 and CDR2: SNHLY and FYNNEI. The CDR3 runs to 14 residues. CDR3 in DNA: TGTGCCAGCAGTCGAGGGACGCTCAATCCTGGCTACACCTTC. Translation: CASSRGTLNPGYTF.

This clone appeared a single time. The chain carries TRBV4-2 and TRBJ2-5; 8 bases align to TRBD2. CDR1 and CDR2 from the germline V gene are LGHNA and YNFKEQ. The V and J ends lost 4 bases and 3 bases, in that order; junction bases with no gene match: 4. The CDR3 is 14 residues long. The CDR3 DNA is TGTGCCAGCAGCCCCGGGACTAGAAAAGAGACCCAGTACTTC. Translated: CASSPGTRKETQYF.

The rearrangement links TRBV5-4 to TRBJ1-2; a possible D gene is TRBD1 (6 bases). The CDR3 sequence is 15 residues long. The germline V gene has CDR1 SGHNT and CDR2 YYREEE (reference sequence). Trimming took off 1 base at V and 1 base at J, with 11 bases between the two ends. CDR3 region: CASSLPGALNYGYTF. Written as DNA, the CDR3 is TGTGCCAGCAGCTTGCCAGGGGCCCTTAACTATGGCTACACCTTC.